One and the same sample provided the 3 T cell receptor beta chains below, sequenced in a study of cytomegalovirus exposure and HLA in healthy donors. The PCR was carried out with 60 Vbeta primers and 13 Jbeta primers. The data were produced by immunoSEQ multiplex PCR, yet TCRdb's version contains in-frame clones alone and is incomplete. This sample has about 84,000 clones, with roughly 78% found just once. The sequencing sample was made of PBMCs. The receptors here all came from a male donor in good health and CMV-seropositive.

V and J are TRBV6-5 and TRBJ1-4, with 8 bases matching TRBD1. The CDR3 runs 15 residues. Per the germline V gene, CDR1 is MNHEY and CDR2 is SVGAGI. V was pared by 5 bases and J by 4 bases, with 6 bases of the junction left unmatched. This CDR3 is CASSLHRGSNEKLFF. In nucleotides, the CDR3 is TGTGCCAGCAGTCTCCACAGGGGGAGTAATGAAAAACTGTTTTTT.

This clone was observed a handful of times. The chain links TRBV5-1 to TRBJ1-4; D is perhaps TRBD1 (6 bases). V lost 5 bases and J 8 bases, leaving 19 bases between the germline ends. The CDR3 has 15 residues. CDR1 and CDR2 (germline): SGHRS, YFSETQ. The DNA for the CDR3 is TGCGCCAGCAGGAGATCTATGGGGGCAGAAGAAAAACTGTTTTTT. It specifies CASRRSMGAEEKLFF.

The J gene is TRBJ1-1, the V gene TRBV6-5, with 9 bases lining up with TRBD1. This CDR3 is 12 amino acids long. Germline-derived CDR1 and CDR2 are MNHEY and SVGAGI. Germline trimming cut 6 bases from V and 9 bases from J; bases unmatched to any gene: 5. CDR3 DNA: TGTGCCAGCAGCATCGGACAGGGGAAAGCTTTCTTT. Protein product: CASSIGQGKAFF.